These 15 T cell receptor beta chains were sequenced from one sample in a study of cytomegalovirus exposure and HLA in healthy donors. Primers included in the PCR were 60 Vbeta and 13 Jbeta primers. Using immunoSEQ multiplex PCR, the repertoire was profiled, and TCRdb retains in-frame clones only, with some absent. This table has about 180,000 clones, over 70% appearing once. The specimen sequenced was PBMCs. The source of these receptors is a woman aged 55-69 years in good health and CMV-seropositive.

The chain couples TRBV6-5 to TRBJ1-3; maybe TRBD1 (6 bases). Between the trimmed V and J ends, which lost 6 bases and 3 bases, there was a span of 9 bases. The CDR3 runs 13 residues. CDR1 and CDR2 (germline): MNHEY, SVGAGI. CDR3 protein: CASSGQFGNTIYF. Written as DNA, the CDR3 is TGTGCCAGCAGCGGACAGTTTGGAAACACCATATATTTT.

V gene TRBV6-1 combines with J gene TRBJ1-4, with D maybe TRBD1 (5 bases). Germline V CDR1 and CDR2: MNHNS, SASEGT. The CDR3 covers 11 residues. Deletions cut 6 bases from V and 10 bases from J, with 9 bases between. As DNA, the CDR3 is TGTGCCAGCAGGCAGGGTGGAAAACTGTTTTTT. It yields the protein CASRQGGKLFF.

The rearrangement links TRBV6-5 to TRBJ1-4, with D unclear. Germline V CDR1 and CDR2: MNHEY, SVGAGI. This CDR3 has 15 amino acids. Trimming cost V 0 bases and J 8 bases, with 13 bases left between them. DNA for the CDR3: TGTGCCAGCAGTTACTCTACCAGCCCCGGGGAAAAACTGTTTTTT. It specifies CASSYSTSPGEKLFF.

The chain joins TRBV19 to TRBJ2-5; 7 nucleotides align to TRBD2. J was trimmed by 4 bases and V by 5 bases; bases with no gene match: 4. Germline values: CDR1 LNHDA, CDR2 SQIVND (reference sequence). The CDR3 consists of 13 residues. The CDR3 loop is CASSLREGETQYF. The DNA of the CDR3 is TGTGCCAGTAGTTTGAGGGAGGGAGAGACCCAGTACTTC.

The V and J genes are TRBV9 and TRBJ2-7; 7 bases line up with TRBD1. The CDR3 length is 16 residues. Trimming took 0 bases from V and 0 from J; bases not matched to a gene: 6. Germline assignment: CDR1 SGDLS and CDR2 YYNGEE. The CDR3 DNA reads TGTGCCAGCAGCGTAGCTCGGGACAGAAACTCCTACGAGCAGTACTTC. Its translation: CASSVARDRNSYEQYF.

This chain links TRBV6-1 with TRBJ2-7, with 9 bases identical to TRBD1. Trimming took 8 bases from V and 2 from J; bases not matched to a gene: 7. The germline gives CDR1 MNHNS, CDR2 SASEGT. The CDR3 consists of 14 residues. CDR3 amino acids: CASRTGDFPYEQYF. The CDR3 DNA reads TGTGCCAGCCGGACAGGGGATTTTCCCTACGAGCAGTACTTC.

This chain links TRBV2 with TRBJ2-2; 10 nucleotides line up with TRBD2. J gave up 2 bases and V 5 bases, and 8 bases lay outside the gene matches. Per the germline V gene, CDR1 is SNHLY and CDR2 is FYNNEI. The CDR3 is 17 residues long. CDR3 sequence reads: CASSPTLAGANTGELFF. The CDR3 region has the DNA TGTGCCAGCAGTCCTACCCTAGCGGGAGCTAACACCGGGGAGCTGTTTTTT.

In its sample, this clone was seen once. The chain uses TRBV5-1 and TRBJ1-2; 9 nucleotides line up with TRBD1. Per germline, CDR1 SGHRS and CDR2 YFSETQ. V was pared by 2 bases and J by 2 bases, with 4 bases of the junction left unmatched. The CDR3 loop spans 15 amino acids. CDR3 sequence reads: CASSLWTGDNYGYTF. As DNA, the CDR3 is TGCGCCAGCAGCTTATGGACAGGGGACAACTATGGCTACACCTTC.

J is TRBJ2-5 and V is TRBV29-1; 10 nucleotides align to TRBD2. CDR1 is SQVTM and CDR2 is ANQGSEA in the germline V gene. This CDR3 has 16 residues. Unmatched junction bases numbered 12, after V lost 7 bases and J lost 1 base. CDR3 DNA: TGCAGCGCACGACCCACTAGCGGGGCCCGCCAAGAGACCCAGTACTTC. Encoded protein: CSARPTSGARQETQYF.

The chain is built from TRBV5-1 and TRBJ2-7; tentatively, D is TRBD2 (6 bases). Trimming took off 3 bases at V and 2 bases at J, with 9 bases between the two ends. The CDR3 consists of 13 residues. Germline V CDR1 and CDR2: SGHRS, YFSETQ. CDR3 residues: CASSWTGAYEQYF. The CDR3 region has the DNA TGCGCCAGCAGCTGGACGGGAGCCTACGAGCAGTACTTC.

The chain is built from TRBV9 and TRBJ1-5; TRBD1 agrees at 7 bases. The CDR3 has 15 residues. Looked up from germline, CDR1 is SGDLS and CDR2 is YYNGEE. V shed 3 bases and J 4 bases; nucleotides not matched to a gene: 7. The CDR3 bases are TGTGCCAGCAGCGGCCGGGACAGTCTTAATCAGCCCCAGCATTTT. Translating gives CASSGRDSLNQPQHF.

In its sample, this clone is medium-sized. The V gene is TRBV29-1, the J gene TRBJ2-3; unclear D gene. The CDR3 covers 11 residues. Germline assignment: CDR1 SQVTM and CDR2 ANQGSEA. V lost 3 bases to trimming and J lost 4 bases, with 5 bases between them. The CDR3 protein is CSVDISDTQYF. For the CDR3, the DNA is TGCAGCGTTGATATTTCAGATACGCAGTATTTT.

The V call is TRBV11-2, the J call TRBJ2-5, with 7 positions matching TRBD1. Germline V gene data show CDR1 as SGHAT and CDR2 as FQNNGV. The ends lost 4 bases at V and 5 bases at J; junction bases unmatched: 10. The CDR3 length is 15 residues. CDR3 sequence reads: CASSSLQGSRETQYF. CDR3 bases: TGTGCCAGCAGCTCGCTACAGGGGTCTAGGGAGACCCAGTACTTC. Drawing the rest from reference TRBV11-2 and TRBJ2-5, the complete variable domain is EAGVAQSPRYKIIEKRQSVAFWCNPISGHATLYWYQQILGQGPKLLIQFQNNGVVDDSQLPKDRFSAERLKGVDSTLKIQPAKLEDSAVYLCASSSLQGSRETQYFGPGTRLLVL.

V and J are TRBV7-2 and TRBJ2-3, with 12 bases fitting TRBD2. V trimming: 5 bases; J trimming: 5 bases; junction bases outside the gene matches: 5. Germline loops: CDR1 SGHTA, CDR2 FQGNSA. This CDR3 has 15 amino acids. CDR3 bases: TGTGCCAGCAGCCGGACTAGCGGGGATGGAGATACGCAGTATTTT. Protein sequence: CASSRTSGDGDTQYF.

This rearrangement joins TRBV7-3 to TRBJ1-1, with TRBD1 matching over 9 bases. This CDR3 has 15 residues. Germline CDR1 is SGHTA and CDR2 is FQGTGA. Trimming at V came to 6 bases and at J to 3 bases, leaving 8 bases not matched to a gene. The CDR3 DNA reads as TGTGCCAGCAGACAACAGGGGGCCCAAGACACTGAAGCTTTCTTT. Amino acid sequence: CASRQQGAQDTEAFF.